Listed below are T cell receptor beta chains from one sample, sequenced in a study of blood T cell repertoires in COVID-19. Only in-frame clones appear in the TCRdb table, and some are missing; sequencing was by immunoSEQ multiplex PCR. The sample includes tens of thousands of clones, about 85% of them seen just once. The sequenced sample consisted of peripheral blood. The source is a woman older than 75 with acute or convalescent COVID-19. Both conserved end residues are part of each CDR3. Each record gives: D gene, V gene, clone size, J gene, CDR3 DNA, CDR3 protein. A D gene is named only where the DNA matches it firmly. Where a row states a size, it is once, few, many or the class of an expanded clone; other rows omit it.

>.|TRBV3-1/TRBV3-2|.|TRBJ1-1
TGTGCCAGCAGCCAAGCCTCTGAAGCTTTCTTT
CASSQASEAFF
>.|TRBV9|.|TRBJ2-5
TGTGCCAGCAGCGTAGATCAGGGGCGCTACGCGGAGACCCAGTACTTC
CASSVDQGRYAETQYF
>TRBD2|TRBV18|.|TRBJ2-1
TGTGCCAGCTCACCGACTAGCGGGGGGGCAGGTGAGCAGTTCTTC
CASSPTSGGAGEQFF
>.|TRBV5-6|.|TRBJ1-5
TGTGCCAGCAGCTGGGGCGGGGGTTATAGCAATCAGCCCCAGCATTTT
CASSWGGGYSNQPQHF
>.|TRBV6-5|.|TRBJ2-7
TGTGCCAGCAGCCGGGATGGCTACGAGCAGTACTTC
CASSRDGYEQYF
>.|TRBV14|.|TRBJ2-2
TGTGCCAGCAGCCAAAAGGCGGGGTACACCGGGGAGCTGTTTTTT
CASSQKAGYTGELFF
>.|TRBV29-1|.|TRBJ2-6
TGCAGCGTTCAATCTGGGGCCAACGTCCTGACTTTC
CSVQSGANVLTF
>TRBD1|TRBV6-5|.|TRBJ1-2
TGTGCCAGCAGTTACTGGACAGGGGGCCCCTATGGCTACACCTTC
CASSYWTGGPYGYTF
>.|TRBV19|.|TRBJ2-2
TGTGCCAGTAGGACGGGACTCTTGAACACCGGGGAGCTGTTTTTT
CASRTGLLNTGELFF
>.|TRBV27|.|TRBJ1-6
TGTGCCAGCAGTCAGGGCTCCTATAATTCACCCCTCCACTTT
CASSQGSYNSPLHF
>.|TRBV5-1|.|TRBJ1-1
TGCGCCAGCAGCTTCACAAGGAACACTGAAGCTTTCTTT
CASSFTRNTEAFF
>.|TRBV29-1|.|TRBJ1-2
TGCAGCGTTGATGGTATGAAGGAGGGCTACACCTTC
CSVDGMKEGYTF
>.|TRBV19|.|TRBJ1-5
TGTGCCACAGCAGGGTTAGGCAATCAGCCCCAGCATTTT
CATAGLGNQPQHF
>TRBD2|TRBV11-3|.|TRBJ2-1
TGTGCCAGCAGCGCCGGACTAGCGGTAGGTAGGGAGCAGTTCTTC
CASSAGLAVGREQFF
>.|TRBV12-5|.|TRBJ2-3
TGTGCTAGTGGTCTTGAGCCCACAGATACGCAGTATTTT
CASGLEPTDTQYF
>TRBD1|TRBV5-5|.|TRBJ2-7
TGTGCCAGCAGCTTCCGACAGGGGGCTATGATATCCTACGAGCAGTACTTC
CASSFRQGAMISYEQYF
>.|TRBV7-9|.|TRBJ1-1
TGTGCCAGCAGTTCCGATTGGACTGACTATGAAGCTTTCTTT
CASSSDWTDYEAFF
>TRBD1|TRBV5-1|.|TRBJ2-7
TGCGCCAGCAGTTATGAGACAGGGTACTTCTCCGAGCAGTACTTC
CASSYETGYFSEQYF
>.|TRBV6-5|.|TRBJ1-5
TGTGCCAGCATGGGGACACAGTACCAGCCCCAGCATTTT
CASMGTQYQPQHF
>.|TRBV3-1/TRBV3-2|.|TRBJ1-2
TGTGCCAGCAGCCCCTGGGGGGTTCACTATGGCTACACCTTC
CASSPWGVHYGYTF
>.|TRBV7-2|.|TRBJ1-4
TGTGCCAGCAGCTTAGAGAGGGTAGGGGAAAAACTGTTTTTT
CASSLERVGEKLFF
>.|TRBV5-1|.|TRBJ1-3
TGCGCCAGCACCACAGGAAGGGCAGGGTCTGGAAACACCATATATTTT
CASTTGRAGSGNTIYF
>.|TRBV6-2/TRBV6-3|.|TRBJ1-2
TGTGCCAGCAGCATAGCCAACTATGGCTACACCTTC
CASSIANYGYTF
>TRBD2|TRBV19|once|TRBJ2-2
TGTGCCAGTAGTAGCGGGAGGAACACCGGGGAGCTGTTTTTT
CASSSGRNTGELFF